The subject of this entry is one TCR beta chain. It lacks a known antigen. No per-base quality is available; no much larger clone lies one base away. Inclusive of the bounding cysteine and phenylalanine, the CDR3 is 13 residues long. The DNA shown is the 39-base CDR3, in frame from base 1. CDR1 and CDR2, looked up from the germline V gene, are MDHEN and SYDVKM. V is reduced by 10 bases and J by 3 bases, leaving a spacing of 14 bases between them. The time point label here, explained by the study, means: after hematopoietic stem cell transplant. PRAID featured prominent immunodeficiency alongside autoinflammation. Before TRB sequencing, T-cell subsets (conventional T cells, CD8+ T cells, regulatory T cells, T follicular helper cells) were sorted. This record belongs to a study of stem cell transplantation in POMP-related autoinflammatory disease (dated by TCRdb to the early 2020s). Study-level background: It was hypothesized that MHC class I-dependent CD8+ T-cell differentiation and positive selection are impaired by defective thymoproteasomes, resulting in skewing of the TRB repertoire. Before transplant, CD4+ naive T-cell skewing, low CD8+ T-cell proportions, and reduced T-cell cytokine secretion were observed in patients. After transplant, DNA chimerism analysis showed 100% donor engraftment of neutrophils and platelets through one year. To find out how POMP deficiency affects T-cell receptor beta repertoire diversity and CDR3 characteristics, high-throughput TRB sequencing was used. What the study reported, not specific to this receptor: Statistical significance for the trend toward lower diversity and increased clonality in PRAID patients was reached only for regulatory T cells. The number of unique TRB V-J gene pairings was restricted in PRAID patients. Across all analyzed T-cell subsets, PRAID patients tended toward lower TRB diversity and higher clonality.

The method was the immunoSEQ multiplex PCR assay. The source study handled its data this way. Repertoire diversity was quantified with Shannon entropy, accounting for clonal size distribution. The Gini-Simpson index (Simpson_1-D) served as the measure of how unequally clonotypes were distributed. What TCRdb holds here is the immuneACCESS table cut down to in-frame rearrangements. Part of the clones is not present; checked against another copy, under half of the missing clones reflect an unresolved V gene, and the others are unexplained. D and trimming come from the DNA, and the V and J calls and clone size come from that table. This sample gives roughly 68,000 clones in total; approximately 91% of them show up just once. Of the sample, around 0.72% falls within the top ten clones.

The chain links TRBV28 with TRBJ2-3; the D gene is not confidently resolved. This receptor was obtained from a human patient with POMP-related autoinflammation and immune dysregulation (PRAID). Some T cells present after a transplant may be cells of the graft donor. The source material was CD4+ T cells from PBMCs, sampled after stem cell transplantation. The CDR3 is CATLGSATDTQYF. The base sequence is TGTGCCACCCTAGGGTCCGCTACAGATACGCAGTATTTT. The variable domain in full, with residues beyond the CDR3 obtained from the reference TRBV28 and TRBJ2-3 genes, is DVKVTQSSRYLVKRTGEKVFLECVQDMDHENMFWYRQDPGLGLRLIYFSYDVKMKEKGDIPEGYSVSREKKERFSLILESASTNQTSMYLCATLGSATDTQYFGPGTRLTVL.